In this sample, the clone carrying this T cell receptor beta chain turned up many times. The CDR3 extends over 14 amino acids. Germline CDR1 is MDHEN and CDR2 is SYDVKM. The V and J ends lost 6 bases and 4 bases, in that order; junction bases with no gene match: 8. TCRdb reanalysed the reads using MiXCR and keeps one entry per CDR3 protein. The table includes roughly 130,000 distinct CDR3 sequences, 7% to 9.5% detected once. These data originate in a study of T cell repertoires in cytomegalovirus infection. The chain links TRBV28 to TRBJ2-7; TRBD1 matches at 8 bases. This sequence was found in a human donor in good health (CMV status not recorded). Some clones in this sample may be carry-over from other donors' samples. Sample: PBMCs. The DNA of the CDR3 is TGTGCCAGCAGCGCCGTCAGGGGGCTGTACGAGCAGTACTTC. It yields the protein CASSAVRGLYEQYF.